A single sample gave rise to the 11 T cell receptor beta chains below, sequenced in a study of beta chain features in type 1 diabetes. Isolated RNA was reverse transcribed in full, so expressed TCRB transcripts were sequenced. Generated by immunoSEQ multiplex PCR, the TCRdb table keeps only in-frame clones and is missing some. The data contain under 900,000 clones, 17% of them seen just once; the ten biggest clones take up 0.02% to 0.03%. The sample consisted of naive CD4+ T cells from blood. The receptors shown here come from a woman under 30 in good health.

This clone was picked up a small number of times. The chain has TRBV7-9 and TRBJ1-4, with 9 bases matching TRBD1. Losses at the gene ends were 3 bases for V and 6 bases for J; bases not matched to a gene: 5. The CDR3 loop spans 15 amino acids. From germline, CDR1 is SEHNR and CDR2 FQNEAQ (reference sequence). The CDR3 nucleotides are TGTGCCAGCAGCTTGCACCGGGACAGGGATGAAAAACTGTTTTTT. It codes for CASSLHRDRDEKLFF.

This clone was detected a few times. The chain employs TRBV6-6 and TRBJ2-4; 12 nucleotides agree with TRBD1. V dropped 5 bases and J dropped 7; count of bases not matched to a gene: 6. The CDR3 extends over 15 amino acids. The germline V gene encodes CDR1 MNHNY and CDR2 SVGAGI (reference sequence). CDR3 protein: CASSQTGQGANIQYF. For the CDR3, the DNA is TGTGCCAGCAGTCAGACGGGACAGGGGGCGAACATTCAGTACTTC.

This clone has just a few counts. This chain links TRBV2 with TRBJ2-5; D remains ambiguous. The CDR3 covers 13 residues. Germline-derived CDR1 and CDR2 are SNHLY and FYNNEI. V lost 7 bases and J lost 2, with 11 bases in between. The CDR3 DNA reads as TGTGCCAGCACCCTCGACCAACAAGAGACCCAGTACTTC. Protein: CASTLDQQETQYF.

This clone was found a few times. The chain uses TRBV19 and TRBJ2-1; D gene unclear. Between the trimmed V and J ends, which lost 2 bases and 13 bases, there was a span of 15 bases. CDR3 length equals 13 residues. CDR1 is LNHDA, CDR2 SQIVND, per germline (reference sequence). The CDR3 loop reads CASSIWANRVQFF. The DNA for the CDR3 is TGTGCCAGTAGTATATGGGCCAATAGAGTTCAGTTCTTC.

This chain uses TRBV11-1 with TRBJ2-1, with TRBD2 as a possible D gene (5 bases). Germline V CDR1 and CDR2: SGHAT, FQDESV (reference sequence). Trimming took 1 base from V and 3 from J, leaving 10 bases between them. The CDR3 has 15 amino acids. Written as DNA, the CDR3 is TGTGCCAGCAGCTTAGGACCCCGGGACTACAATGAGCAGTTCTTC. Amino acid sequence: CASSLGPRDYNEQFF.

This clone was picked up a small number of times. This chain joins TRBV9 and TRBJ2-1; no firm D call. The CDR3 spans 14 residues. Looked up from germline, CDR1 is SGDLS and CDR2 is YYNGEE. V dropped 4 bases and J dropped 3 bases, with 11 bases sitting between them. Written as DNA, the CDR3 is TGTGCCAGCAGCCCTCGGATATTCTACAATGAGCAGTTCTTC. Residues: CASSPRIFYNEQFF.

CDR3 residues: CASSLPGTGNYEQYF. CDR3 in DNA: TGTGCCAGCAGTCTACCCGGGACAGGGAACTACGAGCAGTACTTC. The V call is TRBV28, the J call TRBJ2-7; 9 nucleotides align to TRBD1. Germline V gene sequence: CDR1 MDHEN, CDR2 SYDVKM. Trimming took 5 bases from V and 3 from J; bases not matched to a gene: 8. The CDR3 covers 15 residues.

The rearrangement uses TRBV5-1 and TRBJ2-7; TRBD1 aligns across 7 bases. CDR1 and CDR2 (germline): SGHRS, YFSETQ. The CDR3 extends over 16 amino acids. J lost 1 base, V lost 4 bases, and 11 bases had no gene match. This chain's CDR3 is CASSRTPGQPSYEQYF. The CDR3 DNA reads TGCGCCAGCAGCCGGACTCCGGGACAGCCTTCCTACGAGCAGTACTTC.

This chain joins TRBV19 and TRBJ2-4; no clear D. CDR1 LNHDA and CDR2 SQIVND come from the germline V gene (reference sequence). The CDR3 spans 15 residues. Trimming took 3 bases from V and 0 from J, leaving 9 bases between them. The CDR3 sequence is CASSMLSLAKNIQYF. In nucleotides, the CDR3 is TGTGCCAGTAGTATGTTGAGTCTAGCCAAAAACATTCAGTACTTC.

The chain combines TRBV7-2 with TRBJ2-1; D remains ambiguous. Germline V gene lookup returns CDR1 SGHTA and CDR2 FQGNSA. The CDR3 runs to 16 residues. Trimming removed 5 bases from V and 3 bases from J, with 17 bases in between. The CDR3 spells CASSRSAQDVYNEQFF. The CDR3 coding sequence is TGTGCCAGCAGCCGATCGGCCCAAGACGTCTACAATGAGCAGTTCTTC.

The V and J genes are TRBV4-2 and TRBJ2-4; 9 bases match TRBD1. Germline trimming cut 4 bases from V and 2 bases from J; bases unmatched to any gene: 12. Germline-derived CDR1 and CDR2 are LGHNA and YNFKEQ. The CDR3 length is 18 residues. CDR3 amino acids: CASSPSGGQGRTKNIQYF. CDR3 in DNA: TGTGCCAGCAGCCCGTCCGGGGGACAGGGACGAACCAAAAACATTCAGTACTTC.